This T cell receptor (beta chain) was captured in a study of blood T cell repertoires in COVID-19. Across the whole study: Sources were T cells, B-cell-depleted T cells, or PBMCs; the material itself was cDNA or gDNA.

TCRdb's table, derived via immunoSEQ multiplex PCR, lists solely in-frame clones and lacks some. Here the sample spans almost 55,000 clones, around 86% being singletons. The clonotype was recovered from a human donor in a cohort sampled during active COVID-19. Sequencing was carried out using peripheral blood.

The CDR3 nucleotides read TGTGCCAGCAGTAGCGGAGGCACAGATACGCAGTATTTT. Encoded protein: CASSSGGTDTQYF. V usage is TRBV28 and J usage is TRBJ2-3, with D possibly matching TRBD2 (5 bases). The CDR3 is 13 amino acids. Between the trimmed V and J ends, which lost 5 bases and 1 base, there was a span of 7 bases. Germline values: CDR1 MDHEN, CDR2 SYDVKM.